The clone carrying this T cell receptor beta chain was counted a few times. Antigen unknown. TCRdb processed the reads anew with MiXCR; each CDR3 protein has one entry. The data hold about 400,000 distinct CDR3 sequences, with roughly a third observed a single time. This record comes from a study of T cell repertoires in cytomegalovirus infection. Study background: Well-studied HLA-B-restricted epitopes and recently identified HLA-C-restricted epitopes of CMV were both used in the study. Indications came from public TCR beta signatures; they pointed to CMV infection and to a matching HLA type.

The CDR3 runs to 14 residues. The germline V gene has CDR1 MDHEN and CDR2 SYDVKM. Trimming took 7 bases from V and 2 from J, leaving 12 bases between them. Findings and caveats of the study: Totalled public TCR beta family frequency picked out people who carried CMV plus the relevant HLA. Dominating the ex vivo response were HLA-C-restricted CMV-specific TCR beta clonotypes.

This specimen was cultured PBMCs, taken from culture after CMV antigen stimulation. This chain links TRBV28 with TRBJ1-3, with D unresolved. This clonotype was sampled from a human donor in good health (CMV status not recorded). Some clones in this sample may be carry-over from other donors' samples. The CDR3 loop is CASKLHGAGNTIYF. CDR3 DNA: TGTGCCAGCAAACTCCACGGGGCTGGAAACACCATATATTTT.